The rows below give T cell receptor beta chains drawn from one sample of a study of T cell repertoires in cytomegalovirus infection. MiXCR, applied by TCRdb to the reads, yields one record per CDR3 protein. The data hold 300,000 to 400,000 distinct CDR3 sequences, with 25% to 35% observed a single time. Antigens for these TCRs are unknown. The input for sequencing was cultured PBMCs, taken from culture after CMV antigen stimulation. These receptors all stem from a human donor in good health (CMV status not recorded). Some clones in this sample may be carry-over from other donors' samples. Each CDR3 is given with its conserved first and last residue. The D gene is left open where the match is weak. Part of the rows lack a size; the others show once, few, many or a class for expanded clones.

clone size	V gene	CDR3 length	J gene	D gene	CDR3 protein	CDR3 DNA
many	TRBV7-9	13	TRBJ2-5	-	CASSLQGRETQYF	TGTGCCAGCAGCTTACAGGGGAGAGAGACCCAGTACTTC
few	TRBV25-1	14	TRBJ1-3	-	CASSDGYSGNTIYF	TGTGCCAGTTCGGACGGATACTCTGGAAACACCATATATTTT
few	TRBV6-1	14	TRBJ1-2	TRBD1	CASSGQGPNYGYTF	TGTGCCAGCAGCGGACAGGGACCTAACTATGGCTACACCTTC
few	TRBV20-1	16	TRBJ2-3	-	CSARGGGHYGTDTQYF	TGCAGTGCTAGAGGTGGGGGACACTACGGCACAGATACGCAGTATTTT
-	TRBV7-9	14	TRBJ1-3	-	CASSLRGDGNTIYF	TGTGCCAGCAGCTTAAGGGGGGACGGAAACACCATATATTTT
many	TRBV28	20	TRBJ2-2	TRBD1	CASSFDPLGATGMYTGELFF	TGTGCCAGCAGTTTTGATCCTCTGGGGGCGACAGGGATGTACACCGGGGAGCTGTTTTTT
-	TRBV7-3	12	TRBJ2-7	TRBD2	CATGGDSYEQYF	TGTGCCACGGGGGGGGATTCCTACGAGCAGTACTTC
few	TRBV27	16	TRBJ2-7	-	CASSFFQSGGLDEQYF	TGTGCCAGCAGTTTCTTCCAGAGTGGGGGGCTCGACGAGCAGTACTTC
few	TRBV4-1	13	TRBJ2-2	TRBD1	CASSLQGAGELFF	TGCGCCAGCAGCCTACAGGGGGCCGGGGAGCTGTTTTTT
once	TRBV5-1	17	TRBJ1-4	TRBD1	CASSSTGQGDGGEKLFF	TGCGCCAGCAGCTCTACAGGACAGGGGGATGGGGGAGAAAAACTGTTTTTT
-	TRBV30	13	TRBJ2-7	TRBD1	CAWSRQGGYEQYF	TGTGCCTGGAGTAGACAGGGCGGCTACGAGCAGTACTTC
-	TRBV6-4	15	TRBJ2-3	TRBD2	CASSDVAGGQDTQYF	TGTGCCAGCAGTGACGTAGCGGGGGGGCAAGATACGCAGTATTTT
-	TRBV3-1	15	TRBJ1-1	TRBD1	CASSQAGGGNTEAFF	TGTGCCAGCAGCCAAGCAGGGGGTGGGAACACTGAAGCTTTCTTT
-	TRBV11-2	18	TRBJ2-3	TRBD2	CASSFGAPGGAGTDTQYF	TGTGCCAGCAGCTTTGGGGCCCCGGGGGGAGCGGGCACAGATACGCAGTATTTT
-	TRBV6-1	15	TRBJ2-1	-	CASSPNPEPYNEQFF	TGTGCCAGCAGTCCCAACCCCGAGCCCTACAATGAGCAGTTCTTC
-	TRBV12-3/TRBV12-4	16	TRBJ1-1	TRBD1	CASMPGQGLGNTEAFF	TGTGCCAGCATGCCGGGACAGGGATTGGGGAACACTGAAGCTTTCTTT
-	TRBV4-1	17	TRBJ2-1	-	CASSQGEAGHSYNEQFF	TGCGCCAGCAGCCAAGGCGAAGCGGGCCATTCCTACAATGAGCAGTTCTTC
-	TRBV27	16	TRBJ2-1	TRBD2	CASSLSLGTSANEQFF	TGTGCCAGCAGTTTATCGTTAGGGACTAGCGCGAATGAGCAGTTCTTC
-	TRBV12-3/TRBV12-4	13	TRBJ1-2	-	CASSPAGNYGYTF	TGTGCCAGCAGCCCCGCAGGGAACTATGGCTACACCTTC
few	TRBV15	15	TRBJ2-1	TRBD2	CATSRELAGSLEQFF	TGTGCCACCAGCAGAGAACTAGCGGGGAGTCTGGAGCAGTTCTTC
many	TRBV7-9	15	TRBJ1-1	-	CASSLNLRDSTEAFF	TGTGCCAGCAGCTTAAACCTCAGGGATAGCACTGAAGCTTTCTTT
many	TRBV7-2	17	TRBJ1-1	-	CASSQKGGLLEYTEAFF	TGTGCCAGCAGCCAGAAGGGGGGGTTGTTGGAGTACACTGAAGCTTTCTTT
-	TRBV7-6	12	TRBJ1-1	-	CASSLQGLEAFF	TGTGCCAGCAGCTTACAGGGGTTAGAAGCTTTCTTT
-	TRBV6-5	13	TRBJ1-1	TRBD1	CASSYDRGAEAFF	TGTGCCAGCAGTTACGACAGGGGGGCTGAAGCTTTCTTT
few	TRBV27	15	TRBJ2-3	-	CASRSGRGGPDTQYF	TGTGCCAGCAGATCCGGCAGGGGAGGCCCAGATACGCAGTATTTT
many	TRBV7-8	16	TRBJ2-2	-	CASSMPLGGAHGELFF	TGTGCCAGCAGCATGCCCCTAGGGGGGGCGCACGGGGAGCTGTTTTTT
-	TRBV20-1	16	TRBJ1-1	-	CSAREGVIGPNTEAFF	TGCAGTGCTAGAGAGGGGGTAATTGGCCCGAACACTGAAGCTTTCTTT
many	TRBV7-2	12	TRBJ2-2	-	CASSLYHGELFF	TGTGCCAGCAGCCTATACCACGGGGAGCTGTTTTTT
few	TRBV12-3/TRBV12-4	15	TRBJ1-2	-	CASSAPFAGQYGYTF	TGTGCCAGCAGTGCCCCCTTTGCCGGACAGTATGGCTACACCTTC
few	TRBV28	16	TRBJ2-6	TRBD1	CASSRQGLSGANVLTF	TGTGCCAGCAGCCGACAGGGGCTATCTGGGGCCAACGTCCTGACTTTC
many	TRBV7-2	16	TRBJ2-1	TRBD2	CASSLGGGLAGNEQFF	TGTGCCAGCAGCTTAGGGGGGGGACTAGCGGGAAATGAGCAGTTCTTC
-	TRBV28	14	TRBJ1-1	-	CASHTGLKNTEAFF	TGTGCCAGCCACACAGGGCTGAAGAACACTGAAGCTTTCTTT
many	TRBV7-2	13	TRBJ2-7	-	CASSSAVPYEQYF	TGTGCCAGCAGCTCCGCGGTGCCCTACGAGCAGTACTTC
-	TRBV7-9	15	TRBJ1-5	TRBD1	CASSPGTGSHQPQHF	TGTGCCAGCAGCCCAGGGACAGGGTCGCATCAGCCCCAGCATTTT
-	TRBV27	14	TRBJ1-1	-	CASSKDILNTEAFF	TGTGCCAGCAGTAAGGACATCCTGAACACTGAAGCTTTCTTT
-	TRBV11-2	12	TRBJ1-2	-	CASSREGEGYTF	TGTGCCAGCAGCCGCGAAGGGGAGGGCTACACCTTC
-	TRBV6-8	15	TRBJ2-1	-	CASRVDKTSYNEQFF	TGTGCCAGCAGGGTCGATAAGACTAGCTACAATGAGCAGTTCTTC
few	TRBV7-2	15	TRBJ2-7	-	CASSPLALVHYEQYF	TGTGCCAGCAGCCCTCTAGCTCTAGTTCACTACGAGCAGTACTTC
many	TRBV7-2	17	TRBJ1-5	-	CASSLDGRATLSQPQHF	TGTGCCAGCAGCTTAGATGGACGGGCTACACTTTCTCAGCCCCAGCATTTT
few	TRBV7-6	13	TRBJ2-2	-	CASSPNDAGELFF	TGTGCCAGCAGCCCTAATGACGCCGGGGAGCTGTTTTTT
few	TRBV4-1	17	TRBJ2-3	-	CASSPHTGTPGADTQYF	TGCGCCAGCAGCCCTCACACCGGGACACCAGGAGCAGATACGCAGTATTTT
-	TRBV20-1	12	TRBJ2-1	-	CRCRSVYNEQFF	TGCAGGTGCCGCTCCGTATACAATGAGCAGTTCTTC
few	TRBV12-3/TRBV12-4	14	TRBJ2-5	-	CASSSGVVQETQYF	TGTGCCAGCAGTTCTGGGGTAGTTCAAGAGACCCAGTACTTC
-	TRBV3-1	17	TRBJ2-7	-	CASSPSAGVGHSYEQYF	TGTGCCAGCAGCCCGTCAGCAGGGGTCGGCCACTCCTACGAGCAGTACTTC
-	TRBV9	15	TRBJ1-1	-	CASSVELSSITEAFF	TGTGCCAGCAGCGTAGAACTGAGTTCGATCACTGAAGCTTTCTTT
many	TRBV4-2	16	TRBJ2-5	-	CASSQDLGGVGARFYF	TGTGCCAGCAGCCAAGATTTGGGCGGGGTAGGAGCAAGATTTTACTTC
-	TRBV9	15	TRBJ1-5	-	CASSVDASSNQPQHF	TGTGCCAGCAGCGTAGATGCCAGTAGCAATCAGCCCCAGCATTTT
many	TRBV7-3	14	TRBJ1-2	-	CASSLGDRNYGYTF	TGTGCCAGCAGCTTAGGTGACAGAAACTATGGCTACACCTTC
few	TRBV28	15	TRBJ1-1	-	CASSLSAGRNTEAFF	TGTGCCAGCAGTTTATCTGCAGGGAGGAACACTGAAGCTTTCTTT
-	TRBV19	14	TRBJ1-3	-	CASSIYQEGNTIYF	TGTGCCAGTAGTATTTACCAGGAGGGGAACACCATATATTTT
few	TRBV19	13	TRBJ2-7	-	CASTSEGNGEQYF	TGTGCCAGTACCTCGGAAGGAAACGGCGAGCAGTACTTC
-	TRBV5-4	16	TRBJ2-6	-	CASSLETGAGANVLTF	TGTGCCAGCAGCTTGGAGACGGGGGCTGGGGCCAACGTCCTGACTTTC
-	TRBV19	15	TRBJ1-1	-	CASSSQSAGNTEAFF	TGTGCCAGTAGTTCTCAGTCGGCGGGGAACACTGAAGCTTTCTTT
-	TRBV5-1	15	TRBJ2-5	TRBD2	CASRRTSGIQETQYF	TGCGCCAGCAGAAGAACTAGCGGGATACAAGAGACCCAGTACTTC
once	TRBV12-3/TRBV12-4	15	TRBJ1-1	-	CAGRSTTTRNTEAFF	TGTGCCGGCAGGTCAACGACAACCCGGAACACTGAAGCTTTCTTT
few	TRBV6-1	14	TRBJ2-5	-	CALQEEYSQETQYF	TGTGCCCTCCAGGAGGAATATTCCCAAGAGACCCAGTACTTC
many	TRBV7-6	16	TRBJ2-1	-	CASSLVPSGSDNEQFF	TGTGCCAGCAGCTTAGTACCCAGCGGATCTGATAATGAGCAGTTCTTC
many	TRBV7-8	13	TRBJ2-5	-	CASSKDRQETQYF	TGTGCCAGCAGCAAGGACAGACAAGAGACCCAGTACTTC
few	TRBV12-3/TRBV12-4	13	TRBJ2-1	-	CASRSGSPNEQFF	TGTGCCAGCAGGTCAGGGTCCCCGAATGAGCAGTTCTTC
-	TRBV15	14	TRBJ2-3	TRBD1	CATSPTGGVHTQYF	TGTGCCACCAGCCCGACAGGGGGCGTACATACGCAGTATTTT